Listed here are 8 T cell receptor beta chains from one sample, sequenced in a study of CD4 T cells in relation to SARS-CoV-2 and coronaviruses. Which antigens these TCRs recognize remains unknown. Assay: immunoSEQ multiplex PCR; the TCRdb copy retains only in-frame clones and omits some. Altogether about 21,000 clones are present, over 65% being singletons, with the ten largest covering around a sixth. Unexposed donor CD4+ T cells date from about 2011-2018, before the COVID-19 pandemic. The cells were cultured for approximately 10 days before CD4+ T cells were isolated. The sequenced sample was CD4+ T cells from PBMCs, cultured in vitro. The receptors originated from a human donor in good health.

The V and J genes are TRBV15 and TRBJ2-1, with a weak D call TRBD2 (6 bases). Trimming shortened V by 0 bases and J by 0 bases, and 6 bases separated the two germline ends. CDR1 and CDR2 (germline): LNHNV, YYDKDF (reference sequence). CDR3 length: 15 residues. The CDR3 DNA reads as TGTGCCACCAGCAGAGATAGCGGCTCCTACAATGAGCAGTTCTTC. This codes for CATSRDSGSYNEQFF.

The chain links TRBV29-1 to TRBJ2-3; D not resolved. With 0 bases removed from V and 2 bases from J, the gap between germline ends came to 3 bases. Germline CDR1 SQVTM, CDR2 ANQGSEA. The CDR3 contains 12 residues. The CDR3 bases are TGCAGCGTTGAAGAAAACACAGATACGCAGTATTTT. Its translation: CSVEENTDTQYF.

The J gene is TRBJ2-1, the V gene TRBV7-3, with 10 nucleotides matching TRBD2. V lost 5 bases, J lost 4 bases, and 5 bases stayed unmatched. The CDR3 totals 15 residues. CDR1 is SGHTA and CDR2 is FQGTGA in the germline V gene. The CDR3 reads CASSPGLARYNEQFF. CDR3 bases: TGTGCCAGCAGCCCGGGACTAGCGAGATACAATGAGCAGTTCTTC.

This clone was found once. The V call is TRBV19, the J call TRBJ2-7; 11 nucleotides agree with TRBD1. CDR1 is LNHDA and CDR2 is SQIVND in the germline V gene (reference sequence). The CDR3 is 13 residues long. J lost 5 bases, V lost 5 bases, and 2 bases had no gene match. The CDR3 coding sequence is TGTGCCAGTAGTGGGACAGGGGGTAACGAGCAGTACTTC. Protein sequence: CASSGTGGNEQYF.

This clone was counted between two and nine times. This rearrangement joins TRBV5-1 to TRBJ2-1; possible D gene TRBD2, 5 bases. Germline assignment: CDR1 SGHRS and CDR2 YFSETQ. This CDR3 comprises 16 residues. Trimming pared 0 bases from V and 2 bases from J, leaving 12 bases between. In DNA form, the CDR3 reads TGCGCCAGCAGCTTGGTTCCAGCGGAAGCCTACAATGAGCAGTTCTTC. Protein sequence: CASSLVPAEAYNEQFF.

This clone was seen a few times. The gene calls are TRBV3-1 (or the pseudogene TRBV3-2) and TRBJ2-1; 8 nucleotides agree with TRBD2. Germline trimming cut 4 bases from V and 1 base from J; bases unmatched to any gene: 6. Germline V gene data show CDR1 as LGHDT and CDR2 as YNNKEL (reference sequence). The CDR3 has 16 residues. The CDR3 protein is CASSRDGGRSYNEQFF. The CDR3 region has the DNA TGTGCCAGCAGCCGGGACGGCGGGAGGTCCTACAATGAGCAGTTCTTC.

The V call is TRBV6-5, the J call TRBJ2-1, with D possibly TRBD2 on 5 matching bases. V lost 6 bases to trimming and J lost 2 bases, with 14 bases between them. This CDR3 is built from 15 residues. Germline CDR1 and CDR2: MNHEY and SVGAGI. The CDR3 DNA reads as TGTGCCAGCAGCGCCTACCGGGAACCCTACAATGAGCAGTTCTTC. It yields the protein CASSAYREPYNEQFF.

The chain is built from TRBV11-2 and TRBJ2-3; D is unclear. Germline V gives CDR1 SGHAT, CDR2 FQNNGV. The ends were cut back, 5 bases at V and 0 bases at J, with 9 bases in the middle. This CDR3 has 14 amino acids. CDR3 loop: CASSQDPSTDTQYF. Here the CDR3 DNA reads TGTGCCAGCAGCCAAGATCCTAGCACAGATACGCAGTATTTT.